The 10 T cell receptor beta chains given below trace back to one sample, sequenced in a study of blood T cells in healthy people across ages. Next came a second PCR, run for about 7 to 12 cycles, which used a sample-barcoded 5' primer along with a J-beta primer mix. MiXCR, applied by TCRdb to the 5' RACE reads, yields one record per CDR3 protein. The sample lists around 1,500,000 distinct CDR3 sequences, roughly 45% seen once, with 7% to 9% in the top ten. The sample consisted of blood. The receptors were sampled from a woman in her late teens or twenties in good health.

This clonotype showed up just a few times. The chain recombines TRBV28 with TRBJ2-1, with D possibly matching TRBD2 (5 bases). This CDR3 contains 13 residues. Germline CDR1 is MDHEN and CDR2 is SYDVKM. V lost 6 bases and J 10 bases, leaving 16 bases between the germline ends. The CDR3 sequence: CASSPRLQREQFF. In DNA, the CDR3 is TGTGCCAGCAGCCCGAGATTGCAGCGGGAGCAGTTCTTC.

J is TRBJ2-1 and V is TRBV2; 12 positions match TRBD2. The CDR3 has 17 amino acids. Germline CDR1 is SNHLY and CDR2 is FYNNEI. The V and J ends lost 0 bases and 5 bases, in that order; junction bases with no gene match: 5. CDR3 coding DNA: TGTGCCAGCAGTGAAGCCCCACTAGCGGGAGGAGACAATGAGCAGTTCTTC. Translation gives CASSEAPLAGGDNEQFF. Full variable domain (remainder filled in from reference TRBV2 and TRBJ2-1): EPEVTQTPSHQVTQMGQEVILRCVPISNHLYFYWYRQILGQKVEFLVSFYNNEISEKSEIFDDQFSVERPDGSNFTLKIRSTKLEDSAMYFCASSEAPLAGGDNEQFFGPGTRLTVL.

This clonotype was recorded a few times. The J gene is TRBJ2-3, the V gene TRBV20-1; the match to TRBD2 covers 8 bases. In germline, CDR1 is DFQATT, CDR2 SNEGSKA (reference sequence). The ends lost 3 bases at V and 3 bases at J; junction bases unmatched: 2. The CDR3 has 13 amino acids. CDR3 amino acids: CSASGTRTDTQYF. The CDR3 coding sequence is TGCAGTGCTAGTGGGACTAGAACAGATACGCAGTATTTT.

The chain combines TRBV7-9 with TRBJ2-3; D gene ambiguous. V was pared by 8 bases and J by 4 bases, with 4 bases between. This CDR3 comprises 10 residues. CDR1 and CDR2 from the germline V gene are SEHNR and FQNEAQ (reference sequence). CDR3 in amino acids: CASESDTQYF. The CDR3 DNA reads TGTGCCAGCGAATCAGATACGCAGTATTTT.

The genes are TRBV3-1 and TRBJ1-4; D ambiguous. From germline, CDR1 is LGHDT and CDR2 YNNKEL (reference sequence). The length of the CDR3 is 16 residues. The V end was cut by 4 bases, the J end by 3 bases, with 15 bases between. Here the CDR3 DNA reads TGTGCCAGCAGCCGAGTTGGACCGATTCCTAATGAAAAACTGTTTTTT. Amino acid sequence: CASSRVGPIPNEKLFF.

CDR3 DNA: TGTGCCAGCAGCCATGGGGACAGGGTCAGGTTGGGCTATGGCTACACCTTC. Its protein product is CASSHGDRVRLGYGYTF. This chain uses TRBV7-2 with TRBJ1-2, with 9 bases identical to TRBD1. The CDR3 has 17 residues. Germline assignment: CDR1 SGHTA and CDR2 FQGNSA. The ends lost 5 bases at V and 4 bases at J; junction bases unmatched: 14.

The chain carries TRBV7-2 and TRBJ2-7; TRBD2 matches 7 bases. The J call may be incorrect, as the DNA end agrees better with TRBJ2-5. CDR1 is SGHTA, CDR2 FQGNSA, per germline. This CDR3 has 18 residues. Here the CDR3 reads CASSYRRKSGNERETQYF. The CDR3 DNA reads TGTGCCAGCAGCTACAGGCGTAAGAGCGGGAATGAGAGGGAGACCCAGTACTTC.

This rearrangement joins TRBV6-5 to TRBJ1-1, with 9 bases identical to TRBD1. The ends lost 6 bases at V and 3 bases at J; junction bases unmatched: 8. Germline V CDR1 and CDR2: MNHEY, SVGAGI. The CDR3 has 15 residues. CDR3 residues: CASSPRRDRDTEAFF. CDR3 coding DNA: TGTGCCAGCAGCCCGAGGAGGGACAGGGACACTGAAGCTTTCTTT.

CDR3 region: CASSTWAEGNTEAFF. The CDR3 region has the DNA TGCGCCAGCAGCACCTGGGCCGAGGGGAACACTGAAGCTTTCTTT. This sequence joins TRBV5-1 and TRBJ1-1; no definite D call. Germline V CDR1 and CDR2: SGHRS, YFSETQ. The CDR3 has 15 residues. V lost 4 bases and J 1 base, leaving 14 bases between the germline ends.

In nucleotides, the CDR3 is TGTGCCAGCAGTCCCCAGGGACAGGGGATCGGCGAGCAGTACTTC. Encoded protein: CASSPQGQGIGEQYF. The chain couples TRBV27 to TRBJ2-7, with TRBD1 identical over 10 bases. Trimming at V came to 5 bases and at J to 6 bases, leaving 10 bases not matched to a gene. The CDR3 is 15 residues long. Germline V CDR1 and CDR2: MNHEY, SMNVEV (reference sequence).